This T cell receptor (beta chain) was identified in a study of T cell repertoires in cytomegalovirus infection. V was shortened by 0 bases and J by 6 bases, with 9 bases between the two germline ends. This CDR3 spans 14 amino acids. The germline gives CDR1 LNHDA, CDR2 SQIVND (reference sequence). TCRdb processed the reads anew with MiXCR; each CDR3 protein has one entry. The sample lists around 450,000 distinct CDR3 sequences, approximately 31% occurring once. In regard to this clonotype: Because it lacks the conserved phenylalanine or tryptophan at the end, this CDR3 is likely a read error.

This chain links TRBV19 with TRBJ2-1; D is unclear. Input material: PBMCs. The sequence was obtained from a human donor in good health (CMV status not recorded). Some clones in this sample may be carry-over from other donors' samples. The CDR3 DNA follows: TGTGCCAGTAGTATAGATCCCAGAGCCAATGAGCAGTTCTTA. It is translated as CASSIDPRANEQFL.